The 14 T cell receptor beta chains reported below all come from one sample, sequenced in a study of CD8 T cells in Susac syndrome. The RNA input was about 0.45 to 1 ug, and it was reverse transcribed with random hexamers. TCRdb called the immunoSEQ multiplex PCR reads again in MiXCR, with one record for every CDR3 protein. The sample lists tens of thousands of distinct CDR3 sequences, approximately 96% occurring once. Sequenced material: CD8+ T cells from PBMCs. The receptors were gathered from a human donor with Susac syndrome.

The chain has TRBV14 and TRBJ1-1, with TRBD1 identical over 7 bases. CDR1 is SGHDN and CDR2 is FVKESK in the germline V gene. J lost 1 base, V lost 6 bases, and 5 bases had no gene match. The CDR3 loop spans 14 amino acids. Here the CDR3 reads CASSQQGWNTEAFF. The CDR3 DNA follows: TGTGCCAGCAGTCAACAGGGGTGGAACACTGAAGCTTTCTTT.

The chain has TRBV5-1 and TRBJ1-2; 8 nucleotides line up with TRBD1. V shed 0 bases and J 3 bases; nucleotides not matched to a gene: 1. The CDR3 consists of 14 residues. The germline gives CDR1 SGHRS, CDR2 YFSETQ. CDR3 nucleotides: TGCGCCAGCAGCTTGGAGGACAGGGACTATGGCTACACCTTC. This gives the protein CASSLEDRDYGYTF.

This chain joins TRBV24-1 and TRBJ2-1; TRBD1 aligns across 8 bases. The trim removed 4 bases at V and 7 bases at J, leaving 8 bases unmatched. The CDR3 is 15 amino acids. Germline lookup yields CDR1 KGHDR and CDR2 SFDVKD. The CDR3 coding sequence is TGTGCCACCAGTGACACCAGGACAGGGTCTAATGAGCAGTTCTTC. Amino acid sequence: CATSDTRTGSNEQFF.

The chain uses TRBV3-1 and TRBJ2-3; D may be TRBD1 (6 bases). Germline CDR1 LGHDT, CDR2 YNNKEL (reference sequence). The V and J ends lost 4 bases and 3 bases respectively, with 20 bases between them. CDR3 length equals 17 residues. The CDR3, as DNA: TGTGCCAGCAGCCGGGACATTTCGCGTCTACTTACAGATACGCAGTATTTT. This encodes CASSRDISRLLTDTQYF.

The rearrangement links TRBV20-1 to TRBJ1-5, with D perhaps matching TRBD1 (6 bases). Looked up from germline, CDR1 is DFQATT and CDR2 is SNEGSKA (reference sequence). V was trimmed by 6 bases and J by 1 base, leaving 16 bases between them. The CDR3 length is 15 residues. CDR3 nucleotide sequence: TGCAGTGCGGAGACAGGCAGGTCCAGCAATCAGCCCCAGCATTTT. Translated: CSAETGRSSNQPQHF.

This chain joins TRBV20-1 and TRBJ1-1; 7 nucleotides align to TRBD1. CDR3 length: 14 amino acids. The V gene end was trimmed by 3 bases and the J gene end by 6 bases; junction bases not matched to a gene: 10. CDR1 is DFQATT, CDR2 SNEGSKA, per germline (reference sequence). The CDR3 bases are TGCAGTGCTAGGATGGGACAGCACCTTTCTGAAGCTTTCTTT. Translation gives CSARMGQHLSEAFF.

In nucleotides, the CDR3 is TGTGCCAGTAGTATTGGAGTAACCGGGGAGCTGTTTTTT. Translating gives CASSIGVTGELFF. The chain employs TRBV19 and TRBJ2-2, with D unresolved. Germline CDR1 LNHDA, CDR2 SQIVND (reference sequence). V lost 3 bases and J lost 5, with 7 bases in between. CDR3 length equals 13 residues.

CDR3 region: CASSQVSDEQFF. DNA for the CDR3: TGTGCCAGCAGCCAAGTTTCCGATGAGCAGTTCTTC. The chain links TRBV14 to TRBJ2-1; D uncertain. CDR1 and CDR2 from the germline V gene are SGHDN and FVKESK. CDR3 length: 12 residues. V was trimmed by 1 base and J by 8 bases, leaving 6 bases between them.

The count of this clonotype is one. This rearrangement joins TRBV7-3 to TRBJ2-1, with D perhaps TRBD1 (5 bases). Germline lookup yields CDR1 SGHTA and CDR2 FQGTGA. With 2 bases removed from V and 7 bases from J, the gap between germline ends came to 9 bases. The CDR3 has 13 residues. CDR3 nucleotides: TGTGCCAGCAGCTTATCGGCAGGGAATGAGCAGTTCTTC. Translating it yields CASSLSAGNEQFF.

The chain carries TRBV20-1 and TRBJ1-3; D is ambiguous. The CDR3 spans 14 residues. The V end was cut by 0 bases, the J end by 1 base, with 7 bases between. Germline CDR1 reads DFQATT; CDR2 reads SNEGSKA (reference sequence). For the CDR3, the DNA is TGCAGTGCTAGAGATGGAGATTCTGGAAACACCATATATTTT. Its protein product is CSARDGDSGNTIYF.

The chain uses TRBV10-2 and TRBJ2-7; D might be TRBD1 or TRBD2, each matching 6 bases. V was cut by 5 bases and J by 2 bases, with 10 bases left in between. This CDR3 is 13 amino acids long. CDR1 and CDR2 from the germline V gene are WSHSY and SAAADI. The CDR3 bases are TGCGCCAGCAGTAAGGGGGAGGCCTACGAGCAGTACTTC. Its translation is CASSKGEAYEQYF.

This clonotype occurred a few times. At one end, the junction sequence differs from germline, possibly due to a read error. The CDR3 is CASSLGYGYTF. CDR3 DNA sequence: TGTGCCAGCAGCTTGGGCTATGGCTACACCTTC. This chain links TRBV5-1 with TRBJ1-2; D unresolved. The CDR3 extends over 11 amino acids. The germline V gene encodes CDR1 SGHRS and CDR2 YFSETQ.

The chain uses TRBV3-1 and TRBJ2-1; TRBD2 matches 7 bases. The CDR3 is made up of 13 amino acids. V shed 2 bases and J 9 bases; nucleotides not matched to a gene: 4. Germline CDR1 LGHDT, CDR2 YNNKEL (reference sequence). The CDR3 loop reads CASSQTSASEQFF. Written as DNA, the CDR3 is TGTGCCAGCAGCCAAACTAGCGCGAGTGAGCAGTTCTTC.

The chain carries TRBV5-1 and TRBJ1-2; maybe TRBD1 (5 bases). The CDR3 has 14 residues. Germline assignment: CDR1 SGHRS and CDR2 YFSETQ. V was shortened by 0 bases and J by 7 bases, with 13 bases between the two germline ends. Here the CDR3 reads CASSLVEQGGGYTF. DNA for the CDR3: TGCGCCAGCAGCTTGGTAGAGCAGGGTGGTGGCTACACCTTC.